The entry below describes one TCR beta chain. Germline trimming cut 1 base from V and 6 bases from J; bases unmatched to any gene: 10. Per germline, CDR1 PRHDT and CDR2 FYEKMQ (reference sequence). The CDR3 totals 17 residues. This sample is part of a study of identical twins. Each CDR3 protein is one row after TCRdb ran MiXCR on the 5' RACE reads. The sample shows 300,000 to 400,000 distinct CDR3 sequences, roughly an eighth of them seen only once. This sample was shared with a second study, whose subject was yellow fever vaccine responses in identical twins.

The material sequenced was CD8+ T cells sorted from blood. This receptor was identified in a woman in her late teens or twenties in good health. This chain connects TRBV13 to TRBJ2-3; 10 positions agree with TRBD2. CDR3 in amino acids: CASSLVSLAGDRDTQYF. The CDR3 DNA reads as TGTGCCAGCAGCTTAGTGAGCCTAGCGGGAGACCGGGATACGCAGTATTTT.